This T cell receptor (beta chain) was found in a study of T cell repertoires in ileal Crohn's disease. TCRB immunosequencing input was five hundred nanograms of biopsy DNA per sample. Generated by immunoSEQ multiplex PCR, the TCRdb table keeps only in-frame clones and is missing some. The sample has approximately 11,000 clones, more than 75% seen once. Germline V CDR1 and CDR2: SGHVS, FQNEAQ. The CDR3 runs to 15 residues. V lost 0 bases and J lost 7, with 12 bases in between. The V and J genes are TRBV7-8 and TRBJ1-4; a possible D gene is TRBD1 (6 bases). This clonotype originated in an adult with Crohn's disease. Sequenced material: ileal tissue. Here the CDR3 DNA reads TGTGCCAGCAGCTTAGCTAGGGGGTCGGGTGAAAAACTGTTTTTT. This translates into CASSLARGSGEKLFF.